This T cell receptor beta chain was identified in a study of blood T cell repertoires in COVID-19. Study-wide context: Samples of COVID-19 (acute and convalescent) were obtained from the United States, Italy and Spain.

Per the original data handling: Estimation of nucleated cell counts relied on the amplification of reference gene primers. Clones were sequenced by immunoSEQ multiplex PCR, and TCRdb holds only the in-frame ones, with some missing. V, J and clone size were drawn from that table, and D and trimming were deduced from the DNA. This table has 85,000 to 95,000 clones, more than 75% appearing once. This clone was seen more than once but under ten times. Germline loops: CDR1 LGHDT, CDR2 YNNKEL (reference sequence). V lost 4 bases and J 1 base, leaving 11 bases between the germline ends. This CDR3 has 14 amino acids.

The chain combines TRBV3-1 (or the pseudogene TRBV3-2) with TRBJ2-7; D possibly corresponds to TRBD1 (5 bases). Sequencing was performed on peripheral blood. This TCR derives from a human donor in a cohort sampled during active COVID-19. CDR3 sequence (DNA): TGTGCCAGCAGCCCTGCGACAGATTCCTACGAGCAGTACTTC. Amino acid sequence: CASSPATDSYEQYF.